The clone carrying this T cell receptor (beta chain) has only a few counts. The antigen is undetermined. The germline V gene encodes CDR1 SEHNR and CDR2 FQNEAQ (reference sequence). This CDR3 spans 16 amino acids. J was trimmed by 1 base and V by 5 bases; bases with no gene match: 6. This sample is drawn from a study of T cell repertoires in cytomegalovirus infection. Points from the study as a whole: HLA-C-restricted TCR beta clonotypes specific for CMV led the ex vivo response.

TCRdb processed the reads anew with MiXCR; each CDR3 protein has one entry. In the table there are some 800,000 distinct CDR3 sequences, 25% to 30% of which are singletons. The clonotype was recovered from a human donor in good health (CMV status not recorded). Some clones in this sample may be carry-over from other donors' samples. The chain employs TRBV7-9 and TRBJ1-1; 11 nucleotides align to TRBD1. Specimen: cultured CD8+ T cells from PBMCs, collected from culture after CMV antigen stimulation. CDR3 bases: TGTGCCAGCAGCACCGGACAGGGGGCGACGAACACTGAAGCTTTCTTT. Encoded protein: CASSTGQGATNTEAFF.